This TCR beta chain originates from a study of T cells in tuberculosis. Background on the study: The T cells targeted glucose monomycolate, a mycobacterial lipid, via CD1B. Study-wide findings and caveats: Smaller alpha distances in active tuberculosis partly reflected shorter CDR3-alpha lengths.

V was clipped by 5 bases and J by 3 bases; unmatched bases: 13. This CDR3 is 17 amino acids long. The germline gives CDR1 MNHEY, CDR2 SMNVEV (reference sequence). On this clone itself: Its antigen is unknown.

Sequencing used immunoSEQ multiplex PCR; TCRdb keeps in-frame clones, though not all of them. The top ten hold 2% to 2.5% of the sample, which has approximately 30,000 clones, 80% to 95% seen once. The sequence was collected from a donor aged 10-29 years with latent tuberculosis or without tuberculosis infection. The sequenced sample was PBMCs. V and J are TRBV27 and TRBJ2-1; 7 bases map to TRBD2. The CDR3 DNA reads TGTGCCAGCAGTCTCCAGTCTAAGCGGGATTACTACAATGAGCAGTTCTTC. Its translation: CASSLQSKRDYYNEQFF.